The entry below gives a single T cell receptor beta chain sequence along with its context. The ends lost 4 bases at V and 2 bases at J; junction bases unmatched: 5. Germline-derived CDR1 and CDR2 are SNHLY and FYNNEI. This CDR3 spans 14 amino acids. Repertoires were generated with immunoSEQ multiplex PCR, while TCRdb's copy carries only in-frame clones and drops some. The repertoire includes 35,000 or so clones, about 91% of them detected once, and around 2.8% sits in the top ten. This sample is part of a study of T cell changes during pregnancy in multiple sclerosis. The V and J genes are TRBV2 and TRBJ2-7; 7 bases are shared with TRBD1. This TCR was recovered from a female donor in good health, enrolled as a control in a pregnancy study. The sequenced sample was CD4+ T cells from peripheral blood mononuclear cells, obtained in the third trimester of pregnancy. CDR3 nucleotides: TGTGCCAGCAGTGGGGACAGAACTACCTACGAGCAGTACTTC. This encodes CASSGDRTTYEQYF.